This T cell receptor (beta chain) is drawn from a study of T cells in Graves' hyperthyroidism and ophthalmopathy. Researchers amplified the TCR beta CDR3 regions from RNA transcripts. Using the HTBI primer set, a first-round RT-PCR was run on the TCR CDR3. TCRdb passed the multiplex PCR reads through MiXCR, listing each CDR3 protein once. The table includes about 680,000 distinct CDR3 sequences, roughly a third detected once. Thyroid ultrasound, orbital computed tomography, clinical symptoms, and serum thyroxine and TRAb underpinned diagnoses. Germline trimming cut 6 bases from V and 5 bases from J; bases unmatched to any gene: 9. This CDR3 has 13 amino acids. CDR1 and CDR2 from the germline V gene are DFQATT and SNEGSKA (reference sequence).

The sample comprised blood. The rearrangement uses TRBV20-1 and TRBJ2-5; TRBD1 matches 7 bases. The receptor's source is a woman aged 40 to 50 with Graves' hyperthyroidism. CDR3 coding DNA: TGCAGTGCCCAAGGACAGGCTGAGGAGACCCAGTACTTC. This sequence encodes CSAQGQAEETQYF.